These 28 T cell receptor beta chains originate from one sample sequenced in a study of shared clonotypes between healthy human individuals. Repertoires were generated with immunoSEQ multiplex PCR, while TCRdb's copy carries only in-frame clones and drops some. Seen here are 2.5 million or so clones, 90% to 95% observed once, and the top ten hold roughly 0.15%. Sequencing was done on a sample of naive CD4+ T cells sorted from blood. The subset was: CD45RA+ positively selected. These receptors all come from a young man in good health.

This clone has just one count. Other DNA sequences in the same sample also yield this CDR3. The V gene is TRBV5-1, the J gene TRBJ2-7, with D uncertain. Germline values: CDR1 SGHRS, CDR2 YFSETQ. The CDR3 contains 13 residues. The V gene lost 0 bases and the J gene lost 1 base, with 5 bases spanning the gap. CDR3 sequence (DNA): TGCGCCAGCAGCTTGGCGACGTCCTACGAGCAGTACTTC. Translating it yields CASSLATSYEQYF.

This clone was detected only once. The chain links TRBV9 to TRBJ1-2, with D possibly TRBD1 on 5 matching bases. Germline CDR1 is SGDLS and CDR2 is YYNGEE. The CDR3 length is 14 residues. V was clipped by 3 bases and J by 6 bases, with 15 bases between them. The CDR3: CASSESPGRDGYTF. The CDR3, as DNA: TGTGCCAGCAGCGAAAGTCCAGGGAGGGATGGCTACACCTTC.

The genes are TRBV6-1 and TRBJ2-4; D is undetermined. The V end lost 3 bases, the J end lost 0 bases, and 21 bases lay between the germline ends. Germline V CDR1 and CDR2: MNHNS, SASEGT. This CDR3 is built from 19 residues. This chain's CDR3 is CASSDPRGSRKIAKNIQYF. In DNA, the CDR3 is TGTGCCAGCAGTGATCCCCGCGGCAGTCGGAAGATAGCCAAAAACATTCAGTACTTC.

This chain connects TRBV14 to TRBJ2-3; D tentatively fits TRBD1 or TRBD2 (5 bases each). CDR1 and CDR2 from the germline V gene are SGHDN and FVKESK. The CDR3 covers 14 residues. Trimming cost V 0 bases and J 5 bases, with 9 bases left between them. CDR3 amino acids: CASSQERGIDTQYF. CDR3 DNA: TGTGCCAGCAGCCAAGAGAGGGGTATAGATACGCAGTATTTT.

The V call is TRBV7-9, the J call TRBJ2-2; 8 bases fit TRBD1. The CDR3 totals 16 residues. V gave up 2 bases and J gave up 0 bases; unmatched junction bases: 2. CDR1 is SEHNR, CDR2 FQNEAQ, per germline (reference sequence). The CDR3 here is CASSLSQGANTGELFF. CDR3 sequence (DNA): TGTGCCAGCAGCTTATCACAGGGGGCGAACACCGGGGAGCTGTTTTTT.

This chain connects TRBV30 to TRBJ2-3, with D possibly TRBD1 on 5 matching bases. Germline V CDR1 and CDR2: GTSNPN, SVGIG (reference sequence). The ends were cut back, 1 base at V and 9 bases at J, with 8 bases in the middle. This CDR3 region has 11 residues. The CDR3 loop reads CAWSAQGTQYF. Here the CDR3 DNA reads TGTGCCTGGAGTGCCCAGGGAACGCAGTATTTT.

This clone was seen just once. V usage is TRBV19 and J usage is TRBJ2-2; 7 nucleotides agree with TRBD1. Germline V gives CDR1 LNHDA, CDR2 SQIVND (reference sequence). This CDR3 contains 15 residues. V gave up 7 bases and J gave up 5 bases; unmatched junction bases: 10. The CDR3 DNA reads TGTGCCAGTATCGCCGGGACAGCTGGGACCGGGGAGCTGTTTTTT. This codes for CASIAGTAGTGELFF.

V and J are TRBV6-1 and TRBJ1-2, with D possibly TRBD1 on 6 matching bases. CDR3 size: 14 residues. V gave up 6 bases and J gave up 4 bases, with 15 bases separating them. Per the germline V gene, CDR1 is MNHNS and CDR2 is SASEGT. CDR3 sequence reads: CASSQAGAVYGYTF. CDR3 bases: TGTGCCAGCAGCCAAGCAGGGGCTGTCTATGGCTACACCTTC.

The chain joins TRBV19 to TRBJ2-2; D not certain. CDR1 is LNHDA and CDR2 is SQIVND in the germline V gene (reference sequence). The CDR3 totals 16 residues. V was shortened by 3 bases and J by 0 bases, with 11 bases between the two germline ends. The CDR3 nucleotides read TGTGCCAGTAGTATGGGCCCGGGTCCGAACACCGGGGAGCTGTTTTTT. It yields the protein CASSMGPGPNTGELFF.

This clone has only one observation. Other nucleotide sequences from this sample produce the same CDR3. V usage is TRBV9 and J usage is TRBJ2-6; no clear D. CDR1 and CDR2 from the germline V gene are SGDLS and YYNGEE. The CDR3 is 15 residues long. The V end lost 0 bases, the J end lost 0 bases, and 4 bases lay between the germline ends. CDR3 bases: TGTGCCAGCAGCGTAGGGGGCTCTGGGGCCAACGTCCTGACTTTC. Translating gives CASSVGGSGANVLTF.

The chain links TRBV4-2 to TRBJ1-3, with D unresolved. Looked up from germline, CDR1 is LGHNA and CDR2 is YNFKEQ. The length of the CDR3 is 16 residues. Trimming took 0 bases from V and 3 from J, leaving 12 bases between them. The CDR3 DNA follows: TGTGCCAGCAGCCAAGAATTGACAACCTATGGAAACACCATATATTTT. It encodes CASSQELTTYGNTIYF.

Written as DNA, the CDR3 is TGTGCCAGCAGCTCCCGGACTGGGGGGCCGAATGAGCAGTTCTTC. Its translation: CASSSRTGGPNEQFF. V and J are TRBV7-6 and TRBJ2-1; D may correspond to TRBD1 or TRBD2 (6 bases each). The CDR3 is 15 amino acids. The germline V and J ends were trimmed by 4 bases and 7 bases, with 17 bases remaining between them. The germline V gene encodes CDR1 SGHVS and CDR2 FNYEAQ.

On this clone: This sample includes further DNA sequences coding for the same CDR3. CDR3 loop: CASSSGGAGPQHF. CDR3 nucleotides: TGTGCCAGCAGCTCAGGGGGCGCGGGGCCCCAGCATTTT. The chain is built from TRBV28 and TRBJ1-5, with 8 bases aligning to TRBD1. Trimming at V came to 6 bases and at J to 9 bases, leaving 7 bases not matched to a gene. The CDR3 has 13 residues. CDR1 is MDHEN, CDR2 SYDVKM, per germline.

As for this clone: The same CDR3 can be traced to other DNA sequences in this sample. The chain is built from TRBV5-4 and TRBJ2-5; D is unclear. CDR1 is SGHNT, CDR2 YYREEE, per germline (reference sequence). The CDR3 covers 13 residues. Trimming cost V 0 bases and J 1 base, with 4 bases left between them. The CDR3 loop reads CASSLGAQETQYF. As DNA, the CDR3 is TGTGCCAGCAGCTTGGGTGCCCAAGAGACCCAGTACTTC.

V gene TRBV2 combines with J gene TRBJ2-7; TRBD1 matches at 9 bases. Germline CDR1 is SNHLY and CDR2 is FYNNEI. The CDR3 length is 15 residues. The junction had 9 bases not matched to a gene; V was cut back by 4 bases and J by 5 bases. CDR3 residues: CASSATGTGQHEQYF. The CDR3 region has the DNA TGTGCCAGCAGTGCGACCGGGACAGGGCAACACGAGCAGTACTTC. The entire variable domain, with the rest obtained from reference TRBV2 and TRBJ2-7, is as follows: EPEVTQTPSHQVTQMGQEVILRCVPISNHLYFYWYRQILGQKVEFLVSFYNNEISEKSEIFDDQFSVERPDGSNFTLKIRSTKLEDSAMYFCASSATGTGQHEQYFGPGTRLTVT.

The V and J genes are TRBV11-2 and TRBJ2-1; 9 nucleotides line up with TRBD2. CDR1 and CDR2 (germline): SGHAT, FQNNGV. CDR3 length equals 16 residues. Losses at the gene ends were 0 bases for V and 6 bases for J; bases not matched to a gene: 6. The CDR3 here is CASSLDGLAGLNEQFF. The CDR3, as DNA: TGTGCCAGCAGCTTAGATGGGCTAGCGGGGCTCAATGAGCAGTTCTTC.

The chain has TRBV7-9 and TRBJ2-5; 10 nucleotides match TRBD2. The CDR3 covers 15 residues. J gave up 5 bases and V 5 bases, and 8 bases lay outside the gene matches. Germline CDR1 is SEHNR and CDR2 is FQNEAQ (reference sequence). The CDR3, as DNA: TGTGCCAGCAGCCCCCTGCTAGCGGGGGTGGAGACCCAGTACTTC. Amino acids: CASSPLLAGVETQYF.

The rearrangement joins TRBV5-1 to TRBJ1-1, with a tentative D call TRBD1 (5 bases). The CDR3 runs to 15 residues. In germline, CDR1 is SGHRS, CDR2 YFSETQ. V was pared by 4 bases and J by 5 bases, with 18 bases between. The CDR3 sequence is CASSPNPLGGTEAFF. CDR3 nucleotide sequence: TGCGCCAGCAGCCCCAACCCCCTGGGGGGGACTGAAGCTTTCTTT.

In DNA, the CDR3 is TGCGCCAGCAGCTTGGCGTCAGGGAGGACGACAGATACGCAGTATTTT. Translation gives CASSLASGRTTDTQYF. The J gene is TRBJ2-3, the V gene TRBV5-1; maybe TRBD2 (6 bases). The CDR3 is made up of 16 amino acids. Germline assignment: CDR1 SGHRS and CDR2 YFSETQ. The V and J ends lost 0 bases and 3 bases respectively, with 14 bases between them.

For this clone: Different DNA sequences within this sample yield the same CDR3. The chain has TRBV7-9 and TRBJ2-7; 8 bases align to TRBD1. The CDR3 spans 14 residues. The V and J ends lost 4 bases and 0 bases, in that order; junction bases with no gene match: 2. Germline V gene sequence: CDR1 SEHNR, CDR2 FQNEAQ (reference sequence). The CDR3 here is CASSSDRVSYEQYF. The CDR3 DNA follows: TGTGCCAGCAGCTCGGACAGGGTCTCCTACGAGCAGTACTTC.

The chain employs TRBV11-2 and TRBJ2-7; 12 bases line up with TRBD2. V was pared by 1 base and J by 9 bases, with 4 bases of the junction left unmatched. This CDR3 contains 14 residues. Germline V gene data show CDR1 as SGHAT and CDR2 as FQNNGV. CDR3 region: CASSLGLAGGRQYF. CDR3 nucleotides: TGTGCCAGCAGCTTAGGGCTAGCGGGAGGGCGGCAGTACTTC. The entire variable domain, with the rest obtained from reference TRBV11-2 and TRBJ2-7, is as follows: EAGVAQSPRYKIIEKRQSVAFWCNPISGHATLYWYQQILGQGPKLLIQFQNNGVVDDSQLPKDRFSAERLKGVDSTLKIQPAKLEDSAVYLCASSLGLAGGRQYFGPGTRLTVT.

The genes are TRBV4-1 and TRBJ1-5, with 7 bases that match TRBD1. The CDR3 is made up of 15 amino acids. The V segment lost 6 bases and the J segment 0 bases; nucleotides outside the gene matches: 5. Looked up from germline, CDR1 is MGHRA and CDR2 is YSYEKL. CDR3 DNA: TGCGCCAGCAGGACGGACAGGAATAGCAATCAGCCCCAGCATTTT. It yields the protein CASRTDRNSNQPQHF.

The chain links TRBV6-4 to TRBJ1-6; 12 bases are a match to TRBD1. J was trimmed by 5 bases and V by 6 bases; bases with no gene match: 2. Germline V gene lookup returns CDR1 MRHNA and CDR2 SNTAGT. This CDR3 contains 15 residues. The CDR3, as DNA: TGTGCCAGCAGGGGACAGGGGGCGAATAATTCACCCCTCCACTTT. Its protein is CASRGQGANNSPLHF.

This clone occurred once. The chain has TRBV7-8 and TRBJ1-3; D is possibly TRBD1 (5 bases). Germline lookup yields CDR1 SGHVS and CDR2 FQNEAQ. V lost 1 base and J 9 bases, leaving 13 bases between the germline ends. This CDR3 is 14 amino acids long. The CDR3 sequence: CASSLDPKGSTIYF. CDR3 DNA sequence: TGTGCCAGCAGCTTAGACCCGAAGGGGAGCACCATATATTTT.

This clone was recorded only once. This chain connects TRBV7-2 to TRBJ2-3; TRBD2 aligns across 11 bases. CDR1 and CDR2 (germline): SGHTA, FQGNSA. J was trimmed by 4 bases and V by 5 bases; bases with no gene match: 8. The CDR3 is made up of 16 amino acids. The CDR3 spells CASSQGLAAQSDTQYF. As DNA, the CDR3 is TGTGCCAGCAGCCAGGGACTAGCGGCCCAGTCAGATACGCAGTATTTT.

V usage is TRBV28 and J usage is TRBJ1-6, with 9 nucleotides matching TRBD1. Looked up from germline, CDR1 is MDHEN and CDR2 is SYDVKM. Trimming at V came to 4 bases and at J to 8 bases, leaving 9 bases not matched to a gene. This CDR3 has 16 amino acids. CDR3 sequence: CASSYGTGYSHSPLHF. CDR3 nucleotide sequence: TGTGCCAGCAGTTACGGGACAGGGTACTCTCATTCACCCCTCCACTTT. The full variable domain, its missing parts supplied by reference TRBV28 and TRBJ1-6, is DVKVTQSSRYLVKRTGEKVFLECVQDMDHENMFWYRQDPGLGLRLIYFSYDVKMKEKGDIPEGYSVSREKKERFSLILESASTNQTSMYLCASSYGTGYSHSPLHFGNGTRLTVT.

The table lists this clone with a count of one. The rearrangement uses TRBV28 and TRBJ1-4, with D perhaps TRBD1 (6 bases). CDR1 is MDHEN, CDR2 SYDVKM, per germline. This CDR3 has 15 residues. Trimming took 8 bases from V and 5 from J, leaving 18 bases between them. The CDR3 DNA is TGTGCCAGCGATGGGGGGGCGGTGAGGAATGAAAAACTGTTTTTT. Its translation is CASDGGAVRNEKLFF.

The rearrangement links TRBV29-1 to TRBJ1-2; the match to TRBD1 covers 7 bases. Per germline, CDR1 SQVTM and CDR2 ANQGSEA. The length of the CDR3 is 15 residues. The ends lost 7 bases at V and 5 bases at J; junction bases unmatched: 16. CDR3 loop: CSASGGYPRVYGYTF. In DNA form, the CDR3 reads TGCAGCGCGTCAGGGGGGTATCCCCGGGTGTATGGCTACACCTTC. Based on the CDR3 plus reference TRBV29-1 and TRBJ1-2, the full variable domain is SAVISQKPSRDICQRGTSLTIQCQVDSQVTMMFWYRQQPGQSLTLIATANQGSEATYESGFVIDKFPISRPNLTFSTLTVSNMSPEDSSIYLCSASGGYPRVYGYTFGSGTRLTVV.